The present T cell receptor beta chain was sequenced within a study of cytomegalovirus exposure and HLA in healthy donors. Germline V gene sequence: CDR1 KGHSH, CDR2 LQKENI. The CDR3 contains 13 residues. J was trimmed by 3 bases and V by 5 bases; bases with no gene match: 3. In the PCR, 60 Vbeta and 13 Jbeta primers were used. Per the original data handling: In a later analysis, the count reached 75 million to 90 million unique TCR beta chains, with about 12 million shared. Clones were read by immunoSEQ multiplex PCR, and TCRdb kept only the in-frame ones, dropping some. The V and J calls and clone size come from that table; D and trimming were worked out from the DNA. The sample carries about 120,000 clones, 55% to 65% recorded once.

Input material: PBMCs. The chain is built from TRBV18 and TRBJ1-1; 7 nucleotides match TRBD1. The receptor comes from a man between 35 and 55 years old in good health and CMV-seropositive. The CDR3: CASSTGEDTEAFF. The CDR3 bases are TGTGCCAGCTCAACAGGGGAGGACACTGAAGCTTTCTTT.